Listed below are T cell receptor beta chains from one sample, sequenced in a study of T-cell memory formation after mild COVID-19. TCRdb used MiXCR to reprocess the 5' RACE reads, holding one entry per CDR3 protein. This sample has approximately 500,000 distinct CDR3 sequences; about 23% occur once, and the top ten carry approximately 12%. Sequences were obtained from PBMCs or a T cell subset sorted from them (not recorded which). These TCRs come from an adult woman who had mild COVID-19 (a few samples of this study predate the infection). Cell type and time point are not known. Each CDR3 is given without its conserved first and last residue. The size entry is marked missing in some rows and otherwise reads once, few, many or a size class.

>TRBJ2-1|14|few|TRBV5-1
ASSSGSTSGSGEQF
>TRBJ2-7|9|NA|TRBV2
ASRDSDEQY
>TRBJ2-1|11|few|TRBV5-6
ASSLVFGDEQF
>TRBJ2-6|12|few|TRBV20-1
SALWASGANVLT
>TRBJ1-1|11|NA|TRBV9
ASSDGGSTEAF
>TRBJ2-1|12|few|TRBV12-3/TRBV12-4
ASSLGSRANEQF
>TRBJ2-5|12|few|TRBV20-1
SAVDSFEGETQY
>TRBJ2-1|13|NA|TRBV3-1
ASSQDAGIAREQF
>TRBJ2-4|14|NA|TRBV20-1
SARDSTGGRKNIQY
>TRBJ2-4|12|many|TRBV7-3
ASSFFQPKNIQY
>TRBJ2-1|12|NA|TRBV4-1
ASSDRGLGNEQF
>TRBJ2-7|13|NA|TRBV12-3/TRBV12-4
ASTLDSAWRNEQY
>TRBJ1-1|12|NA|TRBV10-3
AISEPQGTTEAF
>TRBJ1-1|13|NA|TRBV6-1
ASVPPGTAGTEAF
>TRBJ1-4|13|NA|TRBV7-8
ASSKTGTMSEKLF
>TRBJ1-2|11|few|TRBV28
ATRENRGLGYT
>TRBJ2-7|11|NA|TRBV19
ASSIGGSYEQY
>TRBJ2-3|13|NA|TRBV5-4
ASSRLAELTDTQY
>TRBJ1-1|10|few|TRBV12-3/TRBV12-4
ASSFARSEAF
>TRBJ1-5|14|NA|TRBV4-2
ASSPRGSDSNQPQH
>TRBJ1-1|11|NA|TRBV18
ASSPDTDIEAF
>TRBJ2-5|12|few|TRBV12-3/TRBV12-4
ASTLDRGVETQY
>TRBJ2-1|13|NA|TRBV7-3
ASSSRLAAYNEQF
>TRBJ1-5|13|NA|TRBV3-1
ASSQEGNSNQPQH
>TRBJ2-3|12|few|TRBV20-1
SARGEGSTDTQY
>TRBJ1-1|13|NA|TRBV6-1
ASSIGGQGGTEAF
>TRBJ2-5|13|NA|TRBV7-9
ASSPGWSNEETQY
>TRBJ2-1|13|few|TRBV7-6
ASSFGLTSYNEQF
>TRBJ1-2|15|NA|TRBV7-8
ASSLAGRGVGDYGYT
>TRBJ2-3|15|NA|TRBV3-1
ASSQQGGDPITDTQY
>TRBJ2-1|12|NA|TRBV20-1
SASQAGTINEQF
>TRBJ2-3|11|few|TRBV7-9
ASRSGGTDTQY
>TRBJ2-1|12|few|TRBV11-2
ASRWTSGNNEQF
>TRBJ2-1|13|few|TRBV6-6
ASSYNRGQVREQF
>TRBJ2-7|11|few|TRBV7-6
ASSHSGQYEQY
>TRBJ2-1|14|NA|TRBV9
ASSVGSGTSIDEQF
>TRBJ2-7|13|NA|TRBV28
ASSRVRGGSYEQY
>TRBJ1-1|12|few|TRBV5-5
ASSRLDRGTEAF
>TRBJ1-2|14|few|TRBV5-6
ASSLGTGEINYGYT
>TRBJ1-1|13|NA|TRBV5-1
ASSSYTGVRTEAF
>TRBJ2-7|12|many|TRBV4-3
ASSQGEATYEQY
>TRBJ2-2|12|NA|TRBV11-3
ASSTTATAGELF
>TRBJ1-1|11|few|TRBV10-3
AISEQSNTEAF
>TRBJ2-3|18|few|TRBV9
ASSVAEDASGGLSTDTQY
>TRBJ1-2|9|NA|TRBV6-1
ATHPGTGYT
>TRBJ2-7|11|few|TRBV4-3
ASSQGAGMEQY
>TRBJ2-7|13|few|TRBV7-6
ASSEGPGQTYEQY
>TRBJ2-4|10|few|TRBV14
ASSHRGNIQY
>TRBJ1-1|13|NA|TRBV5-1
ASSWGQGKNTEAF